The T cell receptor (beta chain) described here comes from a study of preoperative IRX-2 immunotherapy in early breast cancer. Treatment of the sample: preoperative locoregional IRX-2 cytokine immunotherapy. Patients received preoperative, locoregional IRX-2 cytokine immunotherapy in a phase Ib study. Trimming removed 8 bases at V and 0 bases at J, with 13 bases between. This CDR3 contains 14 residues. Germline CDR1 MDHEN, CDR2 SYDVKM. The table came from immunoSEQ multiplex PCR; TCRdb's copy has only in-frame clones and leaves some out. The top ten hold 0.95% to 1.5% of the sample, which has around 43,000 clones, around three quarters seen once.

V is TRBV28 and J is TRBJ1-1, with D tentatively TRBD1 (5 bases). The sample here was tumor tissue, taken after IRX-2 immunotherapy. The TCR originated in a human donor with breast cancer. In DNA, the CDR3 is TGTGCCAGCTCCCCTGGGGCCATGAACACTGAAGCTTTCTTT. Translated, it gives CASSPGAMNTEAFF. The variable domain in full, with the rest retrieved from reference TRBV28 and TRBJ1-1, is DVKVTQSSRYLVKRTGEKVFLECVQDMDHENMFWYRQDPGLGLRLIYFSYDVKMKEKGDIPEGYSVSREKKERFSLILESASTNQTSMYLCASSPGAMNTEAFFGQGTRLTVV.